The 5 T cell receptor beta chains reported below all come from one sample, sequenced in a study of neurological immune-mediated disorders. MiXCR was run by TCRdb on the 5' RACE reads, yielding one entry per CDR3 protein. Among 95,000 to 110,000 distinct CDR3 sequences, 10% to 12% were seen once, and the ten largest hold about 3%. The time point here: longitudinal time-point 3. Sequencing was performed on PBMCs. The receptor source for this set is a female donor with HTLV-1-associated myelopathy (HAM/TSP).

This clonotype was counted many times. The V call is TRBV5-1, the J call TRBJ2-1; D ambiguous. V lost 1 base, J lost 6 bases, and 5 bases lay in between. This CDR3 is 12 amino acids long. CDR1 is SGHRS and CDR2 is YFSETQ in the germline V gene. CDR3 region: CASSLIGNEQFF. The CDR3, as DNA: TGCGCCAGCAGCTTGATCGGCAATGAGCAGTTCTTC.

By share of the sample, this clonotype is medium-sized (0.01 to 0.1%). The chain couples TRBV20-1 to TRBJ1-5; a possible D gene is TRBD1 (5 bases). CDR3 length equals 16 residues. Trimming took 5 bases from V and 0 from J, leaving 17 bases between them. Germline V gives CDR1 DFQATT, CDR2 SNEGSKA (reference sequence). Written as DNA, the CDR3 is TGCAGTGCTTACATAAGACAGAGTAATAGCAATCAGCCCCAGCATTTT. This sequence encodes CSAYIRQSNSNQPQHF.

V usage is TRBV5-1 and J usage is TRBJ2-2; weak D call: TRBD1 (5 bases). The CDR3 runs to 14 residues. The germline gives CDR1 SGHRS, CDR2 YFSETQ. V was shortened by 1 base and J by 4 bases, with 8 bases between the two germline ends. The CDR3 spells CASSLQGFTGELFF. CDR3 in DNA: TGCGCCAGCAGCTTGCAGGGATTCACCGGGGAGCTGTTTTTT.

This clonotype showed up many times. A read error is likely, as this CDR3 ends without the conserved phenylalanine or tryptophan. Because the CDR3's place on the DNA is in doubt, the DNA is left out and the CDR3 is given as listed by TCRdb. The chain uses TRBV20-1 and TRBJ1-1; the table gives TRBD1 as D, unverified against the DNA. Germline V gene data show CDR1 as DFQATT and CDR2 as SNEGSKA (reference sequence). The CDR3 is 13 residues long, ends included. The CDR3 loop reads CSAGQGAYGHREL.

This chain connects TRBV29-1 to TRBJ2-4; D is undetermined. Germline CDR1 SQVTM, CDR2 ANQGSEA. The V and J ends lost 5 bases and 2 bases respectively, with 7 bases between them. This CDR3 region has 12 residues. The CDR3 here is CSVRVTKNIQYF. CDR3 nucleotides: TGCAGCGTTCGTGTGACCAAAAACATTCAGTACTTC. The variable domain in full, with the rest retrieved from reference TRBV29-1 and TRBJ2-4, is SAVISQKPSRDICQRGTSLTIQCQVDSQVTMMFWYRQQPGQSLTLIATANQGSEATYESGFVIDKFPISRPNLTFSTLTVSNMSPEDSSIYLCSVRVTKNIQYFGAGTRLSVL.